The rows below give T cell receptor beta chains drawn from one sample of a study of T cell responses to AZD1222 COVID-19 vaccine. Produced via immunoSEQ multiplex PCR; TCRdb's table is partial and in-frame only. The sample contains approximately 110,000 clones, roughly 84% of which appear only once. The input for sequencing was peripheral blood, taken on day 0 of AZD1222 vaccination. The receptors derive from an adult in good health. Each CDR3 is given with its conserved first and last residue. Each record gives: clone size, CDR3 length, V gene, J gene, D gene, CDR3 protein, CDR3 DNA. A D gene is named only where the DNA matches it firmly. Clone size is not always given. Where it is, it says once, few, many or a class for expanded clones.

few	16	TRBV5-1	TRBJ1-2	NA	CASRPDSTMVNYGYTF	TGCGCCAGCAGACCGGACTCCACTATGGTAAACTATGGCTACACCTTC
once	13	TRBV3-1/TRBV3-2	TRBJ1-5	NA	CASSQDLISPQHF	TGTGCCAGCAGCCAAGATCTTATTTCCCCCCAGCATTTT
NA	15	TRBV19	TRBJ2-5	NA	CASSIRGIDRETQYF	TGTGCCAGTAGTATAAGAGGGATTGATAGAGAGACCCAGTACTTC
NA	18	TRBV3-1/TRBV3-2	TRBJ1-6	NA	CASSQEGRLPGYNSPLHF	TGTGCCAGCAGCCAAGAGGGAAGACTCCCTGGGTATAATTCACCCCTCCACTTT
NA	13	TRBV27	TRBJ1-2	TRBD1	CASTSGQAGGYTF	TGTGCCAGCACCTCGGGACAGGCGGGAGGCTACACCTTC
NA	15	TRBV6-5	TRBJ1-4	TRBD1	CASSYSGQGGEKLFF	TGTGCCAGCAGTTACTCGGGACAGGGTGGTGAAAAACTGTTTTTT
once	15	TRBV19	TRBJ1-1	NA	CASRWGQRGSSEAFF	TGTGCCAGTAGGTGGGGTCAAAGGGGTTCTTCTGAAGCTTTCTTT
NA	15	TRBV29-1	TRBJ2-1	NA	CSVVGEGVLYNEQFF	TGCAGCGTTGTAGGTGAGGGGGTGCTCTACAATGAGCAGTTCTTC
NA	15	TRBV5-1	TRBJ2-2	NA	CASSLGTSRTGELFF	TGCGCCAGCAGCTTGGGGACATCGCGGACCGGGGAGCTGTTTTTT
NA	18	TRBV4-1	TRBJ1-2	NA	CASSQGTKLRGKGYGYTF	TGCGCCAGCAGCCAAGGAACCAAATTGAGGGGAAAGGGGTATGGCTACACCTTC
once	14	TRBV5-5	TRBJ2-7	TRBD1	CASSYRDSTYEQYF	TGTGCCAGCAGCTACCGGGACAGTACCTACGAGCAGTACTTC
NA	15	TRBV19	TRBJ2-1	TRBD2	CASSGSGGAMNEQFF	TGTGCCAGTAGTGGAAGCGGGGGGGCCATGAATGAGCAGTTCTTC
NA	17	TRBV3-1/TRBV3-2	TRBJ1-3	NA	CASSLRAAGVSGNTIYF	TGTGCCAGCAGCCTGAGGGCGGCAGGGGTCTCTGGAAACACCATATATTTT
NA	14	TRBV2	TRBJ1-3	NA	CASIRDNSGNTIYF	TGTGCCAGCATCCGGGACAACTCTGGAAACACCATATATTTT
NA	16	TRBV9	TRBJ1-3	TRBD1	CASSAGTGQGGNTIYF	TGTGCCAGCAGCGCGGGGACAGGGCAAGGAGGAAACACCATATATTTT
NA	12	TRBV12-3/TRBV12-4	TRBJ1-1	TRBD1	CASSTGGTEAFF	TGTGCCAGCAGCACAGGGGGCACTGAAGCTTTCTTT
NA	16	TRBV5-4	TRBJ2-7	TRBD1	CASRPTRGIKSYEQYF	TGTGCCAGCAGGCCGACCAGGGGGATCAAGAGCTACGAGCAGTACTTC
NA	12	TRBV5-8	TRBJ2-5	NA	CASSGLGETQYF	TGTGCCAGCAGCGGGCTTGGGGAGACCCAGTACTTC
few	13	TRBV6-5	TRBJ1-1	NA	CASRSVANTEAFF	TGTGCCAGCAGGTCTGTAGCGAACACTGAAGCTTTCTTT
NA	17	TRBV4-3	TRBJ2-3	NA	CASSPFWRGYSTDTQYF	TGCGCCAGCAGCCCCTTCTGGCGGGGATATAGCACAGATACGCAGTATTTT
NA	15	TRBV5-4	TRBJ1-2	TRBD1	CASRAGTGRNYGYTF	TGTGCCAGCAGAGCCGGGACAGGGCGCAACTATGGCTACACCTTC
NA	15	TRBV11-2	TRBJ1-1	NA	CASSLDSDMNTEAFF	TGTGCCAGCAGCTTAGATTCAGATATGAACACTGAAGCTTTCTTT
once	14	TRBV7-9	TRBJ2-1	NA	CASSPGWSYNEQFF	TGTGCCAGCAGCCCGGGCTGGTCCTACAATGAGCAGTTCTTC
NA	14	TRBV6-5	TRBJ2-4	NA	CSKHGGPPRDIQYF	TGTTCCAAGCACGGCGGGCCCCCCAGGGACATTCAGTACTTC
NA	13	TRBV29-1	TRBJ2-7	NA	CSVRQLPSYEQYF	TGCAGCGTTAGACAACTCCCCTCCTACGAGCAGTACTTC
NA	14	TRBV7-2	TRBJ1-6	TRBD1	CASSLWDSNSPLHF	TGTGCCAGCAGCTTATGGGACAGTAATTCACCCCTCCACTTT
NA	16	TRBV19	TRBJ2-3	TRBD2	CASSTHLAGSTDTQYF	TGTGCCAGTAGTACCCACTTAGCGGGGAGCACAGATACGCAGTATTTT
once	14	TRBV10-3	TRBJ1-3	NA	CAIRWGPSGNTIYF	TGTGCCATCAGATGGGGCCCCTCTGGAAACACCATATATTTT
NA	13	TRBV12-3/TRBV12-4	TRBJ2-1	NA	CASSSQASDEQFF	TGTGCCAGCAGTTCCCAGGCATCCGATGAGCAGTTCTTC
NA	16	TRBV9	TRBJ2-1	TRBD2	CASSATLAGGRNEQFF	TGTGCCAGCAGCGCCACACTAGCGGGGGGGCGCAATGAGCAGTTCTTC
NA	12	TRBV7-8	TRBJ2-7	TRBD1	CASSSGTVEQYF	TGTGCCAGCAGCTCGGGGACAGTTGAGCAGTACTTC
NA	14	TRBV5-1	TRBJ1-4	NA	CASSLGPSNEKLFF	TGCGCCAGCAGCCTGGGACCGTCTAATGAAAAACTGTTTTTT
NA	17	TRBV5-6	TRBJ2-1	TRBD2	CASSPMLVLAGEGEQFF	TGTGCCAGCAGCCCCATGCTGGTACTAGCGGGGGAGGGTGAGCAGTTCTTC
NA	12	TRBV15	TRBJ1-6	TRBD1	CATGTELSPLHF	TGTGCCACCGGGACAGAGCTTTCACCCCTCCACTTT
NA	12	TRBV5-4	TRBJ2-7	NA	CASSLDGAEQYF	TGTGCCAGCAGCTTGGATGGTGCCGAGCAGTACTTC
NA	14	TRBV2	TRBJ2-7	NA	CASSDRPNSYEQYF	TGTGCCAGCAGTGACAGACCGAACTCCTACGAGCAGTACTTC
NA	14	TRBV4-3	TRBJ2-4	NA	CASSQEGVGDIQYF	TGCGCCAGCAGCCAAGAGGGGGTCGGCGACATTCAGTACTTC
once	13	TRBV10-3	TRBJ1-5	NA	CAISATLTSFQHF	TGTGCCATCAGTGCCACACTGACTTCGTTCCAGCATTTT
NA	14	TRBV7-9	TRBJ2-2	NA	CASSKERRGGELFF	TGTGCCAGCAGCAAGGAGAGGCGGGGCGGGGAGCTGTTTTTT
NA	14	TRBV5-8	TRBJ1-6	NA	CASSPGPINSPLHF	TGTGCCAGCAGCCCCGGACCCATAAATTCACCCCTCCACTTT